A selection of T cell receptor beta chains follows, all from one sample in a study of T cells after yellow fever vaccination. TCRdb re-analysed the 5' RACE reads in MiXCR, keeping a single row per CDR3 protein. The data contain a few hundred thousand distinct CDR3 sequences, less than 20% of them singletons. The sample in question was PBMCs, obtained around 5 days after the first yellow fever vaccination. These receptor sequences come from a young man who received the YFV17D yellow fever vaccine. The CDR3 runs from the conserved cysteine through the conserved F or W.

>TRBV20-1
CSARANQDGSFTF
>TRBV15
CATSRAGTPGNGYTF
>TRBV23-1
CASSQSDNYNSPLHF
>TRBV6-2/TRBV6-3
CASSFTTGLVRDTQYF
>TRBV5-1
CASNSVGQREQYF
>TRBV7-9
CASSRREGWTEAFF
>TRBV5-6
CASSYQQGARTGELFF
>TRBV6-5
CASSYGPGNEQYF
>TRBV12-3/TRBV12-4
CASSQRRDGYTF
>TRBV29-1
CSATSVDTQYF
>TRBV12-3/TRBV12-4
CASSLARRYEQYF
>TRBV6-1
CASGQTGQQPQHF